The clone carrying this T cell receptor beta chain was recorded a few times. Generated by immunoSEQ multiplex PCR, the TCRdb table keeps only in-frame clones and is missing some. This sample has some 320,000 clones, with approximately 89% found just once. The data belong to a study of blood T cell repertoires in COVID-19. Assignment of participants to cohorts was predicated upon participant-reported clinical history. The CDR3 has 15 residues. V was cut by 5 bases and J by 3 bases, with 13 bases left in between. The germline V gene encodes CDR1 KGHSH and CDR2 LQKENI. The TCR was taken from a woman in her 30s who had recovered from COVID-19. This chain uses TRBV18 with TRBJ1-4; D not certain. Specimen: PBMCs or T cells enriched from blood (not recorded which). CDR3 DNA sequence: TGTGCCAGCTCAAGGCAGGAGGGTGCTAATGAAAAACTGTTTTTT. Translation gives CASSRQEGANEKLFF.